These 32 T cell receptor beta chains were all obtained from the same sample, sequenced in a study of OX40 agonist ivuxolimab in advanced cancers. Library prep was done by the immunoSEQ multiplex PCR assay. In TCRdb, the immuneACCESS table is reduced to in-frame sequences with V and J assigned. These tables do not hold every clone; where another copy was compared, an unresolved V gene accounts for under half, and the others remain unexplained. The sample table lists roughly 80,000 clones, about 86% of them with a count of one. 1.5% to 2% of the sample is held by the ten biggest clonotypes. Sample: CD4+ or CD8+ T cells sorted from blood, taken in a trial of the OX40 agonist ivuxolimab. The receptor source for this set is an adult with an advanced solid tumor such as melanoma, head and neck, liver or kidney cancer.

The rearrangement links TRBV28 to TRBJ2-1; the D gene is possibly TRBD1 (7 bases). V was cut by 5 bases and J by 6 bases, with 14 bases left in between. This CDR3 is 14 amino acids long. Germline CDR1 is MDHEN and CDR2 is SYDVKM. CDR3 protein: CASSPPGGGNEQFF. CDR3 in DNA: TGTGCCAGCAGTCCCCCAGGGGGAGGCAATGAGCAGTTCTTC.

The chain combines TRBV15 with TRBJ1-6; D unresolved. Germline V gene data show CDR1 as LNHNV and CDR2 as YYDKDF (reference sequence). The CDR3 covers 15 residues. Between the trimmed V and J ends, which lost 4 bases and 9 bases, there was a span of 16 bases. CDR3 sequence reads: CATSTAWALGSPLHF. CDR3 DNA sequence: TGTGCCACCAGCACCGCCTGGGCATTGGGTTCACCCCTCCACTTT.

This chain uses TRBV5-6 with TRBJ1-2, with unresolved D. Germline-derived CDR1 and CDR2 are SGHDT and YYEEEE. The CDR3 extends over 14 amino acids. The germline V and J ends were trimmed by 0 bases and 2 bases, with 8 bases remaining between them. The CDR3 protein is CASSLGKRNYGYTF. CDR3 sequence (DNA): TGTGCCAGCAGCTTGGGGAAAAGGAACTATGGCTACACCTTC.

This chain connects TRBV5-3 to TRBJ1-5, with no clear D. TRBV5-3 has ORF status, its function being uncertain. Trimming took off 3 bases at V and 0 bases at J, with 16 bases between the two ends. The CDR3 spans 17 residues. The CDR3 sequence: CARSYRGRRYSNQPQHF. The CDR3 coding sequence is TGTGCCAGAAGCTACCGCGGCAGACGCTATAGCAATCAGCCCCAGCATTTT.

This chain connects TRBV5-4 to TRBJ2-2; a weak D match, TRBD2 (7 bases). CDR3 length: 17 residues. Germline V CDR1 and CDR2: SGHNT, YYREEE (reference sequence). V was trimmed by 4 bases and J by 1 base, leaving 17 bases between them. DNA for the CDR3: TGTGCCAGCAGCCCGAAAGGGGGGGCCATGAACACCGGGGAGCTGTTTTTT. Its protein is CASSPKGGAMNTGELFF.

This clone was seen only once. The chain uses TRBV6-6 and TRBJ2-1; 7 positions match TRBD1. The ends lost 11 bases at V and 5 bases at J; junction bases unmatched: 3. This CDR3 comprises 11 residues. From germline, CDR1 is MNHNY and CDR2 SVGAGI (reference sequence). Here the CDR3 DNA reads TGTGCCGGGGGACAGCACAATGAGCAGTTCTTC. This sequence encodes CAGGQHNEQFF.

Only one count was recorded for this clone. The CDR3 sequence is CAWSVRSGIQQYF. DNA of the CDR3: TGTGCCTGGAGTGTACGGTCAGGGATTCAGCAGTACTTC. This chain uses TRBV30 with TRBJ2-7; weak D call: TRBD1 (5 bases). The CDR3 has 13 amino acids. CDR1 and CDR2 from the germline V gene are GTSNPN and SVGIG (reference sequence). V dropped 0 bases and J dropped 8 bases, with 14 bases sitting between them.

The chain carries TRBV6-5 and TRBJ1-5; D remains ambiguous. V dropped 5 bases and J dropped 8 bases, with 13 bases sitting between them. The CDR3 runs to 13 residues. CDR1 and CDR2 from the germline V gene are MNHEY and SVGAGI. CDR3 bases: TGTGCCAGCAGTAAAGCGGTTGACAAGCCCCAGCATTTT. It yields the protein CASSKAVDKPQHF.

DNA of the CDR3: TGTGCCAGCAGGCCGACGGGGAGCACAGATACGCAGTATTTT. Protein product: CASRPTGSTDTQYF. V usage is TRBV7-2 and J usage is TRBJ2-3; D perhaps matches TRBD2 (5 bases). Trimming removed 6 bases from V and 0 bases from J, with 10 bases in between. This CDR3 has 14 residues. From germline, CDR1 is SGHTA and CDR2 FQGNSA.

The chain joins TRBV4-1 to TRBJ2-7; a possible D gene is TRBD1 (5 bases). CDR3 size: 13 residues. Germline-derived CDR1 and CDR2 are MGHRA and YSYEKL. Between the trimmed V and J ends, which lost 0 bases and 9 bases, there was a span of 12 bases. CDR3 nucleotide sequence: TGCGCCAGCAGCCAAGATCTTTCCAGGGTGCAGTACTTC. Residues: CASSQDLSRVQYF.

This clone was recorded once. The chain carries TRBV28 and TRBJ2-1; the D gene is possibly TRBD2 (5 bases). The CDR3 consists of 14 residues. Per the germline V gene, CDR1 is MDHEN and CDR2 is SYDVKM. V dropped 6 bases and J dropped 1 base, with 10 bases sitting between them. CDR3 bases: TGTGCCAGCAGGACGTCGGGGTCCTACAATGAGCAGTTCTTC. This codes for CASRTSGSYNEQFF.

This rearrangement joins TRBV19 to TRBJ1-4; the D is unclear. Trimming removed 3 bases at V and 7 bases at J, with 12 bases between. Germline CDR1 LNHDA, CDR2 SQIVND (reference sequence). The CDR3 is 14 residues long. The CDR3 DNA follows: TGTGCCAGTAGTATGCAGGATCTGGGTGAAAAACTGTTTTTT. Translation: CASSMQDLGEKLFF.

In DNA form, the CDR3 reads TGTGCCAGCAATCCGATGAACACTGAAGCTTTCTTT. As protein: CASNPMNTEAFF. The genes are TRBV9 and TRBJ1-1; D ambiguous. CDR1 and CDR2 from the germline V gene are SGDLS and YYNGEE. V lost 6 bases, J lost 0 bases, and 6 bases lay in between. The CDR3 is 12 residues long.

The rearrangement uses TRBV7-2 and TRBJ1-1; TRBD1 matches at 7 bases. V was pared by 1 base and J by 4 bases, with 6 bases of the junction left unmatched. The CDR3 length is 15 residues. From germline, CDR1 is SGHTA and CDR2 FQGNSA. The CDR3 is CASSLVIGGGTEAFF. The DNA for the CDR3 is TGTGCCAGCAGCTTAGTAATAGGGGGCGGCACTGAAGCTTTCTTT.

V gene TRBV5-6 combines with J gene TRBJ2-7; D unclear. Trimming took 1 base from V and 4 from J, leaving 6 bases between them. CDR1 is SGHDT, CDR2 YYEEEE, per germline. This CDR3 has 12 residues. The CDR3 DNA sequence: TGTGCCAGCAGCTTGACCGGATACGAGCAGTACTTC. Translation: CASSLTGYEQYF.

The chain links TRBV6-1 to TRBJ1-2; D not certain. This CDR3 spans 15 amino acids. Germline V gene lookup returns CDR1 MNHNS and CDR2 SASEGT. V was shortened by 2 bases and J by 4 bases, with 14 bases between the two germline ends. The CDR3 coding sequence is TGTGCCAGCAGTGAATTCTACTCCCCGGGCTATGGCTACACCTTC. Amino acids: CASSEFYSPGYGYTF.

The count of this clone is one. This rearrangement joins TRBV10-3 to TRBJ2-7, with TRBD1 as a possible D gene (7 bases). CDR1 is ENHRY and CDR2 is SYGVKD in the germline V gene. CDR3 length: 17 residues. The V end was cut by 2 bases, the J end by 5 bases, with 22 bases between. The CDR3 nucleotides read TGTGCCATCAGTGAGGTCAACCGTCGGGCAGGGGGGCACGAGCAGTACTTC. Translating gives CAISEVNRRAGGHEQYF.

This clone turned up a few times. The J gene is TRBJ2-7, the V gene TRBV2; D is tentatively TRBD1 or TRBD2 (5 bases each). Trimming left V 5 bases short and J 2 bases short, with 7 bases between. Germline CDR1 reads SNHLY; CDR2 reads FYNNEI. The CDR3 is 12 residues long. The CDR3 here is CASSQGAYEQYF. CDR3 DNA sequence: TGTGCCAGCAGTCAGGGAGCCTACGAGCAGTACTTC.

J is TRBJ2-5 and V is TRBV6-6, with TRBD2 matching over 13 bases. Losses at the gene ends were 5 bases for V and 0 bases for J; bases not matched to a gene: 3. The CDR3 consists of 16 residues. The germline V gene encodes CDR1 MNHNY and CDR2 SVGAGI (reference sequence). The CDR3 is CASSKGLAGDQETQYF. The CDR3, as DNA: TGTGCCAGCAGTAAAGGACTAGCGGGGGACCAAGAGACCCAGTACTTC.

The chain employs TRBV6-1 and TRBJ1-1; unclear D gene. V was cut by 5 bases and J by 1 base, with 11 bases left in between. The CDR3 is 14 residues long. CDR1 MNHNS and CDR2 SASEGT come from the germline V gene. For the CDR3, the DNA is TGTGCCAGCAGTCTATACTCTTCGAACACTGAAGCTTTCTTT. It encodes CASSLYSSNTEAFF.

This CDR3 is CASRGWGSGYTF. CDR3 nucleotide sequence: TGTGCCTCTCGGGGGTGGGGCTCAGGCTACACCTTC. The chain recombines TRBV30 with TRBJ1-2; tentatively, D is TRBD1 (5 bases). The CDR3 extends over 12 amino acids. Germline values: CDR1 GTSNPN, CDR2 SVGIG (reference sequence). V lost 7 bases to trimming and J lost 8 bases, with 17 bases between them.

The J gene is TRBJ2-7, the V gene TRBV7-3; D gene ambiguous. This CDR3 is 14 amino acids long. Germline CDR1 is SGHTA and CDR2 is FQGTGA. V lost 5 bases, J lost 0 bases, and 11 bases lay in between. The CDR3 reads CASSPKPSSYEQYF. CDR3 DNA sequence: TGTGCCAGCAGCCCCAAGCCCAGCTCCTACGAGCAGTACTTC.

V is TRBV6-1 and J is TRBJ2-3; 9 bases fit TRBD1. Looked up from germline, CDR1 is MNHNS and CDR2 is SASEGT. The CDR3 consists of 14 residues. V was clipped by 6 bases and J by 1 base; unmatched bases: 2. CDR3 in amino acids: CASSWDRGTDTQYF. In DNA form, the CDR3 reads TGTGCCAGCAGCTGGGACAGGGGCACAGATACGCAGTATTTT.

This chain links TRBV7-6 with TRBJ2-7; possibly TRBD2 for D (5 bases). Per germline, CDR1 SGHVS and CDR2 FNYEAQ. The CDR3 is 15 amino acids. The ends were cut back, 0 bases at V and 7 bases at J, with 16 bases in the middle. CDR3 amino acids: CASSLASGYRREQYF. The CDR3 DNA reads TGTGCCAGCAGCTTAGCGTCGGGTTATAGGAGGGAGCAGTACTTC.

The chain carries TRBV2 and TRBJ2-1, with 10 positions matching TRBD2. Trimming took 7 bases from V and 5 from J; bases not matched to a gene: 5. The CDR3 runs 14 residues. Looked up from germline, CDR1 is SNHLY and CDR2 is FYNNEI. CDR3 residues: CASNLLAGNNEQFF. Here the CDR3 DNA reads TGTGCCAGCAACCTACTAGCGGGGAACAATGAGCAGTTCTTC.

CDR3 protein: CAITDRPNEQFF. Written as DNA, the CDR3 is TGTGCCATCACGGACAGGCCCAATGAGCAGTTCTTC. This chain uses TRBV28 with TRBJ2-1; the match to TRBD1 covers 7 bases. The germline V gene has CDR1 MDHEN and CDR2 SYDVKM. The length of the CDR3 is 12 residues. V lost 10 bases to trimming and J lost 6 bases; unmatched junction nucleotides: 6.

The V call is TRBV5-4, the J call TRBJ2-7; 9 nucleotides match TRBD1. CDR3 length: 17 amino acids. Per the germline V gene, CDR1 is SGHNT and CDR2 is YYREEE (reference sequence). V shed 4 bases, J shed 0 bases, and the junction held 11 bases outside the gene matches. The DNA of the CDR3 is TGTGCCAGCAGCCTCGACCGTGGGACAGGGAGCTCCTACGAGCAGTACTTC. This sequence encodes CASSLDRGTGSSYEQYF.

This chain uses TRBV5-1 with TRBJ1-2; D remains unclear. V gave up 0 bases and J gave up 7 bases, with 13 bases separating them. The CDR3 has 14 amino acids. Germline V gene sequence: CDR1 SGHRS, CDR2 YFSETQ. In nucleotides, the CDR3 is TGCGCCAGCAGCTTGGGAAGGGCCGAGTTTGGCTACACCTTC. Its translation: CASSLGRAEFGYTF.

This clone was observed a few times. V is TRBV28 and J is TRBJ1-2; D uncertain. There are 16 residues in the CDR3. Germline V gene lookup returns CDR1 MDHEN and CDR2 SYDVKM. V shed 1 base and J shed 1 base, with 13 bases lying between them. The CDR3 DNA reads as TGTGCCAGCAGTTTATTAGGCCAGGCGTTTAACTATGGCTACACCTTC. Translated: CASSLLGQAFNYGYTF.

The chain is built from TRBV21-1 and TRBJ2-2; TRBD1 reflects the table's D call only, with no check against the DNA. TRBV21-1 is a pseudogene locus. The CDR3 has 16 residues. CDR3 DNA: TGTGCCAGCAGCAATAGCGAGGGGGCGAGAACCGGGGAGCTGTTTTTT. Amino acid sequence: CASSNSEGARTGELFF.

This clone was recorded a few times. The chain couples TRBV18 to TRBJ1-5; no firm D call. The V end lost 3 bases, the J end lost 3 bases, and 9 bases lay between the germline ends. This CDR3 is 14 amino acids long. The germline V gene encodes CDR1 KGHSH and CDR2 LQKENI. CDR3 protein: CASSPRGSNQPQHF. In DNA, the CDR3 is TGTGCCAGCTCACCCCGCGGCTCCAATCAGCCCCAGCATTTT. Full variable domain (remainder filled in from reference TRBV18 and TRBJ1-5): NAGVMQNPRHLVRRRGQEARLRCSPMKGHSHVYWYRQLPEEGLKFMVYLQKENIIDESGMPKERFSAEFPKEGPSILRIQQVVRGDSAAYFCASSPRGSNQPQHFGDGTRLSIL.

The chain uses TRBV5-8 and TRBJ2-1, with D hard to call. The CDR3 consists of 15 residues. V lost 4 bases, J lost 5 bases, and 16 bases lay in between. The germline V gene encodes CDR1 SGHTS and CDR2 YDEGEE. This CDR3 reads CASSLLQTRNNEQFF. The DNA of the CDR3 is TGTGCCAGCAGCCTATTGCAGACCAGGAACAATGAGCAGTTCTTC.